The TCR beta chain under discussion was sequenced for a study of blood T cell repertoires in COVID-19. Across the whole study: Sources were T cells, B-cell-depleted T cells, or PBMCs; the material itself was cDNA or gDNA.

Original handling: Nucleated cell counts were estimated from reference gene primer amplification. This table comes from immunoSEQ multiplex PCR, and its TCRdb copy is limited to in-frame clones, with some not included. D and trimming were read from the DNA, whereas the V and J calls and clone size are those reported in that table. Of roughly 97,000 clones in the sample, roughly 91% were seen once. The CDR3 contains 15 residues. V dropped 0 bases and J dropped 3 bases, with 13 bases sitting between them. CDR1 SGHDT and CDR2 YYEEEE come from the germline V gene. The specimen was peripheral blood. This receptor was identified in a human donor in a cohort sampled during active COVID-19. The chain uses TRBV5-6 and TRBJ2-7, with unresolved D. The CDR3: CASSLADEAYYEQYF. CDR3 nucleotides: TGTGCCAGCAGCTTGGCCGACGAGGCCTACTACGAGCAGTACTTC. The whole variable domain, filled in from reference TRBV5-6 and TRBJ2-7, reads DAGVTQSPTHLIKTRGQQVTLRCSPKSGHDTVSWYQQALGQGPQFIFQYYEEEERQRGNFPDRFSGHQFPNYSSELNVNALLLGDSALYLCASSLADEAYYEQYFGPGTRLTVT.